This entry lists 23 T cell receptor beta chains sequenced from one sample in a study of T-cell memory formation after mild COVID-19. TCRdb reprocessed the 5' RACE reads with MiXCR, giving one entry per CDR3 protein. The table records about 560,000 distinct CDR3 sequences, roughly 22% of them present only once. Specimen: PBMCs or a T cell subset sorted from them (not recorded which). The receptors originated from an adult woman who had mild COVID-19 (a few samples of this study predate the infection). Cell type and time point are not known.

This clonotype appeared a few times. The J gene is TRBJ2-3, the V gene TRBV28, with D unresolved. Per germline, CDR1 MDHEN and CDR2 SYDVKM. This CDR3 is built from 12 residues. The V end was cut by 7 bases, the J end by 6 bases, with 11 bases between. CDR3 nucleotides: TGTGCCAGCACCCCTGGGCCGGATACGCAGTATTTT. This gives the protein CASTPGPDTQYF.

This rearrangement joins TRBV29-1 to TRBJ2-3, with TRBD2 matching over 10 bases. V lost 8 bases and J lost 3; bases outside the gene matches: 14. This CDR3 comprises 16 residues. Germline values: CDR1 SQVTM, CDR2 ANQGSEA. CDR3: CSPWPLGTSETDTQYF. The CDR3 DNA reads as TGCAGCCCCTGGCCCCTTGGGACTAGCGAAACAGATACGCAGTATTTT.

V gene TRBV27 combines with J gene TRBJ2-1, with 13 bases that match TRBD2. This CDR3 is built from 18 residues. Germline V gene lookup returns CDR1 MNHEY and CDR2 SMNVEV (reference sequence). The trim removed 6 bases at V and 7 bases at J, leaving 15 bases unmatched. The CDR3 nucleotides are TGTGCCAGCAGCGCAAGGTGGACTAGCGGGGGTAGCCGGAATGAGCAGTTCTTC. The encoded protein is CASSARWTSGGSRNEQFF.

V gene TRBV7-8 combines with J gene TRBJ1-1, with a weak D call TRBD1 (6 bases). This CDR3 has 14 residues. V shed 5 bases and J shed 3 bases, with 13 bases lying between them. In germline, CDR1 is SGHVS, CDR2 FQNEAQ. The DNA for the CDR3 is TGTGCCAGCAGCGAACAGGGTTTGGACACTGAAGCTTTCTTT. It specifies CASSEQGLDTEAFF.

This sequence joins TRBV27 and TRBJ1-2; 7 bases map to TRBD1. CDR3 length: 13 amino acids. Germline assignment: CDR1 MNHEY and CDR2 SMNVEV (reference sequence). Trimming at V came to 3 bases and at J to 7 bases, leaving 5 bases not matched to a gene. The CDR3 nucleotides read TGTGCCAGCAGTTTGGGACAGTTGGGTGGCTACACCTTC. It translates to CASSLGQLGGYTF.

This chain connects TRBV5-1 to TRBJ2-7, with no clear D. Looked up from germline, CDR1 is SGHRS and CDR2 is YFSETQ. This CDR3 region has 13 residues. The germline V and J ends were trimmed by 3 bases and 2 bases, with 9 bases remaining between them. This CDR3 is CASSSLQTYEQYF. The DNA for the CDR3 is TGCGCCAGCAGCTCGTTACAGACCTACGAGCAGTACTTC.

The chain links TRBV24-1 to TRBJ2-3; 7 bases are shared with TRBD1. The V gene's germline CDR1 is KGHDR and CDR2 SFDVKD. After removal of 10 bases from V and 7 bases from J, the junction contained 7 bases not matched to a gene. The CDR3 contains 12 residues. CDR3: CATQTQGNTQYF. The CDR3 coding sequence is TGTGCCACTCAAACACAGGGGAATACGCAGTATTTT.

The chain is built from TRBV5-1 and TRBJ2-1, with 7 positions matching TRBD2. The CDR3 runs to 16 residues. Germline V lookup: CDR1 SGHRS, CDR2 YFSETQ. V was clipped by 4 bases and J by 8 bases; unmatched bases: 15. Here the CDR3 reads CASSLFAGANFHEQFF. In nucleotides, the CDR3 is TGCGCCAGCAGCCTCTTTGCGGGAGCGAATTTCCATGAGCAGTTCTTC.

The chain joins TRBV29-1 to TRBJ2-3; 8 nucleotides align to TRBD1. CDR3 size: 13 residues. Germline V gives CDR1 SQVTM, CDR2 ANQGSEA. V lost 6 bases to trimming and J lost 5 bases; unmatched junction nucleotides: 7. The CDR3 bases are TGCAGCGTGGTAGACAGGGGACAAGATACGCAGTATTTT. Protein: CSVVDRGQDTQYF.

A few counts support this clonotype. The chain uses TRBV12-3 or TRBV12-4 and TRBJ2-3; a possible D gene is TRBD2 (7 bases). The ends were cut back, 1 base at V and 2 bases at J, with 13 bases in the middle. This CDR3 has 16 amino acids. This CDR3 is CASSLGSGGNTDTQYF. The CDR3, as DNA: TGTGCCAGCAGTTTAGGTTCGGGGGGCAACACAGATACGCAGTATTTT.

This chain links TRBV12-3 or TRBV12-4 with TRBJ2-7; no clear D gene. CDR3 size: 11 residues. The V end was cut by 5 bases, the J end by 5 bases, with 7 bases between. The CDR3 is CASSTAHEQYF. CDR3 nucleotides: TGTGCCAGCAGTACAGCCCACGAGCAGTACTTC.

This clonotype was recorded a few times. The V and J genes are TRBV20-1 and TRBJ2-3, with TRBD2 matching over 13 bases. This CDR3 comprises 17 residues. Trimming took 5 bases from V and 8 from J; bases not matched to a gene: 16. Germline V gives CDR1 DFQATT, CDR2 SNEGSKA (reference sequence). The CDR3 DNA follows: TGCAGTGCTCATCCGTCATCACTAGCGGGAGGGCCTCCTACGCAGTATTTT. Translated: CSAHPSSLAGGPPTQYF.

The V gene is TRBV7-9, the J gene TRBJ1-2; TRBD1 matches at 9 bases. The germline CDR1 and CDR2 sequences are SEHNR and FQNEAQ (reference sequence). Germline trimming cut 5 bases from V and 10 bases from J; bases unmatched to any gene: 8. The CDR3 totals 13 residues. CDR3 sequence reads: CASSPPGQGFYTF. In DNA, the CDR3 is TGTGCCAGCAGCCCGCCGGGACAGGGATTCTACACCTTC.

The V call is TRBV7-9, the J call TRBJ1-1; TRBD1 might be the D (6 bases). The V gene lost 2 bases and the J gene lost 1 base, with 14 bases spanning the gap. This CDR3 region has 16 residues. The germline gives CDR1 SEHNR, CDR2 FQNEAQ (reference sequence). As DNA, the CDR3 is TGTGCCAGCAGCTTATCCCGGACAGTAAAGAACACTGAAGCTTTCTTT. Amino acids: CASSLSRTVKNTEAFF.

V and J are TRBV7-8 and TRBJ2-3; D might be TRBD2 (5 bases). The CDR3 contains 14 residues. Germline CDR1 reads SGHVS; CDR2 reads FQNEAQ. The V end lost 3 bases, the J end lost 2 bases, and 9 bases lay between the germline ends. CDR3 nucleotide sequence: TGTGCCAGCAGCTTTTACGGGATCACAGATACGCAGTATTTT. It codes for CASSFYGITDTQYF. The whole variable domain, filled in from reference TRBV7-8 and TRBJ2-3, reads GAGVSQSPRYKVAKRGQDVALRCDPISGHVSLFWYQQALGQGPEFLTYFQNEAQLDKSGLPSDRFFAERPEGSVSTLKIQRTQQEDSAVYLCASSFYGITDTQYFGPGTRLTVL.

The rearrangement links TRBV7-8 to TRBJ2-3, with 9 bases fitting TRBD2. Germline V lookup: CDR1 SGHVS, CDR2 FQNEAQ. Trimming took 6 bases from V and 6 from J; bases not matched to a gene: 10. This CDR3 is built from 15 residues. This CDR3 reads CASRHEAGGGDTQYF. Written as DNA, the CDR3 is TGTGCCAGCAGACACGAAGCGGGGGGAGGTGATACGCAGTATTTT.

The chain links TRBV20-1 to TRBJ2-3, with D hard to call. There are 15 residues in the CDR3. V was cut by 1 base and J by 2 bases, with 13 bases left in between. Per germline, CDR1 DFQATT and CDR2 SNEGSKA (reference sequence). The CDR3 sequence is CSARGPRTTTDTQYF. Here the CDR3 DNA reads TGCAGTGCTAGAGGCCCCCGAACAACCACAGATACGCAGTATTTT.

The chain joins TRBV20-1 to TRBJ2-1, with D tentatively TRBD1 (5 bases). Trimming removed 6 bases at V and 1 base at J, with 10 bases between. The CDR3 consists of 13 residues. Germline CDR1 and CDR2: DFQATT and SNEGSKA (reference sequence). The CDR3 reads CSAQGLSYNEQFF. The CDR3 DNA sequence: TGCAGTGCCCAGGGCCTATCCTACAATGAGCAGTTCTTC.

This clonotype was seen at least ten times. The V gene is TRBV12-3 or TRBV12-4, the J gene TRBJ1-5; 7 positions match TRBD1. With V trimmed by 5 bases and J by 1 base, 2 bases remained unmatched. This CDR3 comprises 14 residues. DNA of the CDR3: TGTGCCAGCAGTACAGGGGTCAGCAATCAGCCCCAGCATTTT. Its protein is CASSTGVSNQPQHF.

This chain connects TRBV5-1 to TRBJ2-7, with 9 bases that match TRBD2. With V trimmed by 0 bases and J by 0 bases, 4 bases remained unmatched. In germline, CDR1 is SGHRS, CDR2 YFSETQ. The CDR3 is 16 amino acids. The CDR3 protein is CASSLAAGGLSYEQYF. CDR3 in DNA: TGCGCCAGCAGCTTGGCAGCGGGAGGTCTCTCCTACGAGCAGTACTTC.

CDR3 DNA: TGTGCCAGCAGCTCCCCCGGGACTATCGCTATACCCACAGATACGCAGTATTTT. Its translation is CASSSPGTIAIPTDTQYF. The V gene is TRBV5-4, the J gene TRBJ2-3; TRBD2 matches 7 bases. CDR3 size: 18 residues. Germline V gene lookup returns CDR1 SGHNT and CDR2 YYREEE (reference sequence). With 3 bases clipped from V and 2 bases from J, the junction kept 15 bases outside the gene matches.

J is TRBJ1-2 and V is TRBV7-9; no definite D call. The CDR3 runs to 14 residues. V lost 4 bases to trimming and J lost 4 bases, with 13 bases between them. Germline lookup yields CDR1 SEHNR and CDR2 FQNEAQ (reference sequence). The CDR3 reads CASSSLLIAYGYTF. In nucleotides, the CDR3 is TGTGCCAGCAGCTCCTTACTTATTGCCTATGGCTACACCTTC.

This chain links TRBV7-9 with TRBJ1-5; TRBD1 matches 7 bases. Trimming took 1 base from V and 11 from J; bases not matched to a gene: 2. The CDR3 spans 12 residues. Germline V gene data show CDR1 as SEHNR and CDR2 as FQNEAQ (reference sequence). The CDR3 coding sequence is TGTGCCAGCAGCTTAGGGCAGGGGGCCCAGCATTTT. It translates to CASSLGQGAQHF.